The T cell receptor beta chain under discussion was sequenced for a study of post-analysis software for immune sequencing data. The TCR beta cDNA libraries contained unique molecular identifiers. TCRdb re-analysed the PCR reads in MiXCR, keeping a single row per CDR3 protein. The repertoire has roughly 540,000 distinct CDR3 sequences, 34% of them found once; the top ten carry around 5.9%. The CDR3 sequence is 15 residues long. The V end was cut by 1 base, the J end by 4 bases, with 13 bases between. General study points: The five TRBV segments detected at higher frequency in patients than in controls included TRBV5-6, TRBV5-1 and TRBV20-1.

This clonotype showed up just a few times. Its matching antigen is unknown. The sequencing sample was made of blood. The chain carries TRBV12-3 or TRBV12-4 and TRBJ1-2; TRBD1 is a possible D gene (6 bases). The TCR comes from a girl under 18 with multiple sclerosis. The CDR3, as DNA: TGTGCCAGCAGTTTAGAAGGCAGGGGAGGCTATGGCTACACCTTC. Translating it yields CASSLEGRGGYGYTF.